These T cell receptor beta chains were read from a single sample in a study. TCRdb used MiXCR to reprocess the RT-PCR reads, holding one entry per CDR3 protein. The sample yields fewer than 800,000 distinct CDR3 sequences, 12% to 15% seen once. Sequencing was done on a sample of memory CD4+ T cells from blood. The receptors were sampled from a female donor in good health, serving as a healthy control. Both conserved end residues are part of each CDR3. The D gene is left open where the match is weak. Clone size is not always given. Where it is, it says once, few, many or a class for expanded clones.

v_call	j_call	d_call	clone_size	cdr3_aa	cdr3_nt
TRBV3-1	TRBJ1-5	.	.	CASSRAGTHQPQHF	TGTGCCAGCAGTCGTGCAGGGACCCATCAGCCCCAGCATTTT
TRBV18	TRBJ2-7	TRBD2	.	CASSPKPSGWETYEQYF	TGTGCCAGCTCACCAAAACCTAGCGGGTGGGAAACCTACGAGCAGTACTTC
TRBV6-5	TRBJ1-2	.	few	CASRRTGDTQGYTF	TGTGCCAGCAGAAGAACCGGGGACACCCAAGGCTACACCTTC
TRBV10-3	TRBJ2-7	TRBD2	many	CASKVTSGLTYEQYF	TGTGCCTCAAAGGTTACTAGCGGGCTTACCTACGAGCAGTACTTC
TRBV5-4	TRBJ1-2	.	.	CASSPGPRQVRGYTF	TGTGCCAGCAGCCCGGGGCCGCGGCAGGTTCGGGGCTACACCTTC
TRBV20-1	TRBJ2-3	TRBD2	.	CSARDQTSGGTQYF	TGCAGTGCTAGAGATCAGACTAGCGGGGGGACGCAGTATTTT
TRBV27	TRBJ2-7	.	.	CASSWAGLDSYEQYF	TGTGCCAGCAGTTGGGCGGGACTGGACTCCTACGAGCAGTACTTC
TRBV9	TRBJ2-6	.	.	CASSFQPEGGANVLTF	TGTGCCAGCAGCTTTCAACCGGAAGGAGGGGCCAACGTCCTGACTTTC
TRBV7-8	TRBJ2-3	TRBD2	few	CASSWPGPGTSGSPDTQYF	TGTGCCAGCAGCTGGCCGGGCCCTGGGACTAGCGGGAGCCCAGATACGCAGTATTTT
TRBV10-3	TRBJ1-6	.	few	CAISEQSSYNSPLHF	TGTGCCATCAGTGAGCAGAGCTCCTATAATTCACCCCTCCACTTT
TRBV6-8	TRBJ2-3	TRBD2	.	CASRLSGRAGDTQYF	TGTGCCAGCAGACTTAGCGGGAGAGCGGGAGATACGCAGTATTTT
TRBV20-1	TRBJ2-3	.	few	CSARESTPTDTQYF	TGCAGTGCTAGAGAGTCAACTCCGACAGATACGCAGTATTTT
TRBV4-2	TRBJ2-5	.	many	CASSQATPGETQYF	TGTGCCAGCAGCCAAGCCACCCCAGGCGAGACCCAGTACTTC
TRBV24-1	TRBJ1-1	.	.	CATSDPNGNTEAFF	TGTGCCACCAGTGACCCAAACGGCAACACTGAAGCTTTCTTT
TRBV29-1	TRBJ2-7	.	many	CSVEDPWIRDEQYF	TGCAGCGTTGAAGACCCGTGGATCCGGGACGAGCAGTACTTC
TRBV2	TRBJ1-5	.	.	CASRRSVNQPQHF	TGTGCCAGCAGGAGGTCGGTAAATCAGCCCCAGCATTTT
TRBV6-5	TRBJ2-7	.	.	CASSYSTAYPYEQYF	TGTGCCAGCAGTTACTCGACAGCCTATCCCTACGAGCAGTACTTC
TRBV5-1	TRBJ2-2	.	.	CASSPDGRNTGELFF	TGCGCCAGCAGCCCGGACGGACGTAACACCGGGGAGCTGTTTTTT
TRBV20-1	TRBJ2-1	TRBD2	.	CSAILAGGRSYNEQFF	TGCAGTGCTATCCTAGCGGGAGGGCGATCCTACAATGAGCAGTTCTTC
TRBV20-1	TRBJ2-1	TRBD2	.	CSVRGPGTSFEQFF	TGCAGTGTTAGGGGACCCGGGACTAGCTTCGAGCAGTTCTTC
TRBV14	TRBJ2-7	TRBD2	few	CASSRGLATNEQYF	TGTGCCAGCAGCCGTGGACTAGCGACCAACGAGCAGTACTTC
TRBV7-2	TRBJ2-1	.	.	CASISGSTSYNEQFF	TGTGCCAGCATTTCAGGGAGTACCAGCTACAATGAGCAGTTCTTC
TRBV28	TRBJ2-7	.	many	CASSLSTGGLTPEQYF	TGTGCCAGCAGTTTATCGACAGGCGGGCTTACCCCCGAGCAGTACTTC
TRBV12-3/TRBV12-4	TRBJ1-5	.	many	CASSTLLDRDQPQHF	TGTGCCAGCAGCACGTTGCTGGACAGAGATCAGCCCCAGCATTTT
TRBV14	TRBJ1-5	.	many	CASSQGLGQPQHF	TGCGCCAGCAGCCAAGGGTTGGGTCAGCCCCAGCATTTT
TRBV5-1	TRBJ1-1	.	.	CASSAGISNTEAFF	TGCGCCAGCAGCGCAGGAATTTCCAACACTGAAGCTTTCTTT
TRBV20-1	TRBJ2-3	.	few	CSARTGNRDTQYF	TGCAGTGCTAGGACCGGGAATCGGGATACGCAGTATTTT
TRBV5-1	TRBJ2-1	.	few	CASSLESHDSVVSEQFF	TGCGCCAGCAGCTTGGAATCGCACGACTCCGTGGTGAGTGAGCAGTTCTTC
TRBV7-2	TRBJ1-1	.	few	CASSSLAGRTEAFF	TGTGCCAGCAGCTCCTTGGCAGGGCGCACTGAAGCTTTCTTT
TRBV12-3/TRBV12-4	TRBJ1-2	.	.	CATSRGQNYGYTF	TGTGCCACCTCCCGGGGGCAAAACTATGGCTACACCTTC
TRBV27	TRBJ2-5	TRBD2	few	CASSFYAGVETQYF	TGTGCCAGCAGTTTTTACGCGGGAGTAGAGACCCAGTACTTC
TRBV20-1	TRBJ1-2	.	many	CSASRDINYGYTF	TGCAGTGCTAGCCGGGACATTAACTATGGCTACACCTTC
TRBV20-1	TRBJ1-1	TRBD1	many	CSARTGFDHDEAFF	TGCAGTGCAAGGACAGGGTTTGATCACGATGAAGCTTTCTTT
TRBV20-1	TRBJ2-5	TRBD1	.	CSARGRQGQETQYF	TGCAGTGCTAGAGGGCGACAGGGACAAGAGACCCAGTACTTC
TRBV5-4	TRBJ2-5	TRBD2	.	CASSFGLATETQYF	TGTGCCAGCAGCTTCGGACTAGCGACGGAGACCCAGTACTTC
TRBV3-1	TRBJ1-6	.	many	CASSLGHPGDSPLHF	TGTGCCAGCAGCCTTGGACACCCTGGCGATTCACCCCTCCACTTT
TRBV7-2	TRBJ2-7	TRBD1	few	CASSLGGQGVSYEQYF	TGTGCCAGCAGCTTAGGGGGACAGGGGGTATCCTACGAGCAGTACTTC
TRBV10-3	TRBJ2-7	TRBD2	.	CAIRGLAEPYEQYF	TGTGCCATCAGAGGACTAGCGGAGCCTTACGAGCAGTACTTC
TRBV6-2/TRBV6-3	TRBJ2-2	.	few	CASSLPRDAGELFF	TGTGCCAGCAGTTTACCCAGGGACGCCGGGGAGCTGTTTTTT
TRBV7-6	TRBJ1-5	.	.	CASGPGSYSNQPQHF	TGTGCCAGCGGACCAGGTTCTTATAGCAATCAGCCCCAGCATTTT
TRBV28	TRBJ2-1	TRBD1	.	CASSPSWTGVDEQFF	TGTGCCAGCAGTCCAAGCTGGACAGGGGTCGATGAGCAGTTCTTC
TRBV2	TRBJ2-2	.	.	CASSKMVGTGELFF	TGTGCCAGCAGTAAGATGGTCGGCACCGGGGAGCTGTTTTTT
TRBV18	TRBJ2-1	.	.	CASSPESPGTGNEQFF	TGTGCCAGCTCACCGGAAAGTCCCGGGACGGGGAATGAGCAGTTCTTC
TRBV4-3	TRBJ2-3	.	many	CASSQDRLRGAGTDTQYF	TGCGCCAGCAGCCAAGATCGTTTACGGGGGGCCGGGACAGATACGCAGTATTTT
TRBV5-1	TRBJ1-1	TRBD1	.	CASSSDRRLNTEAFF	TGCGCCAGCAGCTCGGACAGGCGGTTGAACACTGAAGCTTTCTTT
TRBV24-1	TRBJ2-7	TRBD1	few	CATSDSGQGGYEQYF	TGTGCCACCAGTGATTCCGGACAGGGAGGCTACGAGCAGTACTTC
TRBV7-2	TRBJ1-4	.	few	CASSSGTMREKLFF	TGTGCCAGCAGCTCCGGGACGATGAGGGAAAAACTGTTTTTT
TRBV5-1	TRBJ2-1	.	many	CASSLVQSEYNEQFF	TGCGCCAGCAGCTTGGTGCAATCGGAGTACAATGAGCAGTTCTTC
TRBV24-1	TRBJ2-1	TRBD2	.	CATRATGTSPYNEQFF	TGTGCCACCAGAGCAACCGGGACTAGTCCTTACAATGAGCAGTTCTTC
TRBV7-2	TRBJ2-5	.	many	CASSLDVGETQYF	TGTGCCAGCAGCTTAGACGTTGGAGAGACCCAGTACTTC
TRBV5-1	TRBJ1-1	.	few	CASSLTEGAEAFF	TGCGCCAGCAGCTTGACAGAAGGCGCTGAAGCTTTCTTT
TRBV7-2	TRBJ2-1	.	many	CASSLRANYNEQFF	TGTGCCAGCAGCTTACGGGCAAACTACAATGAGCAGTTCTTC
TRBV5-5	TRBJ2-2	.	many	CASSPDIGELFF	TGTGCCAGCTCCCCCGACATCGGGGAGCTGTTTTTT
TRBV27	TRBJ2-7	.	few	CASSFRPGGPTYEQYF	TGTGCCAGCAGTTTTCGTCCAGGGGGGCCGACCTACGAGCAGTACTTC
TRBV20-1	TRBJ2-3	TRBD2	.	CSAGTSEWSDTQYF	TGCAGTGCTGGGACTAGCGAGTGGTCAGATACGCAGTATTTT
TRBV20-1	TRBJ1-1	.	few	CSAPFNRVNTQGAEAFF	TGCAGTGCTCCCTTTAACAGGGTGAACACCCAGGGCGCTGAAGCTTTCTTT
TRBV14	TRBJ2-1	.	.	CASSQAGKQFF	TGTGCCAGCAGCCAAGCGGGGAAGCAGTTCTTC
TRBV7-9	TRBJ1-6	TRBD1	once	CASSRGDSYNSPLHF	TGTGCCAGCAGCCGTGGGGACAGTTATAATTCACCCCTCCACTTT
TRBV20-1	TRBJ2-7	.	.	CSARRGYEQYF	TGCAGTGCTAGGCGGGGCTACGAGCAGTACTTC
TRBV6-5	TRBJ2-6	TRBD1	many	CASRYQDRGLSGANVLTF	TGTGCCAGCAGATATCAGGACAGGGGGCTTTCTGGGGCCAACGTCCTGACTTTC